Shown below are 15 T cell receptor beta chains from a single sample sequenced in a study of blood T cell repertoires in COVID-19. Using immunoSEQ multiplex PCR, the repertoire was profiled, and TCRdb retains in-frame clones only, with some absent. The data hold about 200,000 clones, with approximately 85% observed a single time. Source material: PBMCs or T cells enriched from blood (not recorded which). The receptors originated from a man aged 35-49 years with acute COVID-19.

The gene calls are TRBV7-6 and TRBJ2-1, with TRBD2 matching over 12 bases. After removal of 1 base from V and 2 bases from J, the junction contained 6 bases not matched to a gene. Germline assignment: CDR1 SGHVS and CDR2 FNYEAQ. The CDR3 loop spans 18 amino acids. The CDR3 protein is CASSLGLAGEVAYNEQFF. In DNA form, the CDR3 reads TGTGCCAGCAGCTTAGGACTAGCGGGAGAGGTAGCCTACAATGAGCAGTTCTTC.

This clone was recorded only once. In DNA form, the CDR3 reads TGTGCCAGCAGGACAACCGGGACAGGGGATGGAGATACGCAGTATTTT. It codes for CASRTTGTGDGDTQYF. The genes are TRBV6-6 and TRBJ2-3; 10 bases fit TRBD1. This CDR3 contains 16 residues. The V segment lost 6 bases and the J segment 5 bases; nucleotides outside the gene matches: 11. The germline CDR1 and CDR2 sequences are MNHNY and SVGAGI (reference sequence).

The V and J genes are TRBV21-1 and TRBJ2-1; the tabulated D call, TRBD1, remains unverified against the DNA. TRBV21-1 is deemed a pseudogene. The CDR3 is 17 amino acids. CDR3 DNA sequence: TGTGCCAGCAGCAAAAAAGAGGACAGGGAGTTCTACAATGAGCAGTTCTTC. Translation gives CASSKKEDREFYNEQFF.

The rearrangement joins TRBV18 to TRBJ2-2, with TRBD2 matching over 11 bases. This CDR3 comprises 17 residues. The V segment lost 6 bases and the J segment 5 bases; nucleotides outside the gene matches: 11. Germline CDR1 reads KGHSH; CDR2 reads LQKENI. CDR3 loop: CASSPIAGGLSTGELFF. CDR3 coding DNA: TGTGCCAGCTCTCCCATAGCGGGAGGGCTATCGACCGGGGAGCTGTTTTTT.

The chain joins TRBV29-1 to TRBJ2-2; the D gene is possibly TRBD1 (6 bases). The CDR3 has 12 amino acids. Germline V gene data show CDR1 as SQVTM and CDR2 as ANQGSEA. V lost 5 bases to trimming and J lost 4 bases, with 8 bases between them. CDR3 region: CSVLQGTGELFF. The CDR3 bases are TGCAGCGTTCTACAGGGCACCGGGGAGCTGTTTTTT.

V and J are TRBV3-1 (or the pseudogene TRBV3-2) and TRBJ2-1, with D possibly TRBD2 on 6 matching bases. In germline, CDR1 is LGHDT, CDR2 YNNKEL (reference sequence). Trimming took off 4 bases at V and 5 bases at J, with 21 bases between the two ends. CDR3 length: 17 residues. The CDR3 loop reads CASSRRVLIGVHNEQFF. Here the CDR3 DNA reads TGTGCCAGCAGCCGGAGGGTCCTCATTGGGGTTCACAATGAGCAGTTCTTC.

This chain uses TRBV28 with TRBJ1-5; D may be TRBD1 (5 bases). V gave up 5 bases and J gave up 7 bases, with 9 bases separating them. Germline-derived CDR1 and CDR2 are MDHEN and SYDVKM. This CDR3 is 12 amino acids long. This CDR3 reads CASSSRVQPQHF. CDR3 in DNA: TGTGCCAGCAGTAGCAGGGTCCAGCCCCAGCATTTT.

In this sample, this clone turned up once. The chain is built from TRBV6-5 and TRBJ2-5, with a tentative D call TRBD1 (6 bases). Germline V CDR1 and CDR2: MNHEY, SVGAGI. V lost 6 bases to trimming and J lost 7 bases, with 15 bases between them. There are 13 residues in the CDR3. The CDR3 nucleotides read TGTGCCAGCAGCTATAACAGGGCGGGGACCCAGTACTTC. Translated: CASSYNRAGTQYF.

The chain recombines TRBV7-9 with TRBJ1-2; perhaps TRBD1 as D (5 bases). V was pared by 6 bases and J by 1 base, with 9 bases between. This CDR3 is built from 13 residues. Germline loops: CDR1 SEHNR, CDR2 FQNEAQ (reference sequence). CDR3 loop: CASRLDSNYGYTF. The CDR3 DNA sequence: TGTGCCAGCAGGCTAGACAGTAACTATGGCTACACCTTC.

This clone came up once. J is TRBJ1-5 and V is TRBV6-5; D is perhaps TRBD1 (6 bases). This CDR3 comprises 12 residues. Germline values: CDR1 MNHEY, CDR2 SVGAGI. With 7 bases removed from V and 5 bases from J, the gap between germline ends came to 9 bases. The CDR3, as DNA: TGTGCCAGCAAGGCAGGGGATCAGCCCCAGCATTTT. It yields the protein CASKAGDQPQHF.

V is TRBV7-9 and J is TRBJ1-3, with 9 bases identical to TRBD1. Germline V gives CDR1 SEHNR, CDR2 FQNEAQ (reference sequence). The trim removed 0 bases at V and 0 bases at J, leaving 6 bases unmatched. This CDR3 comprises 18 residues. The CDR3 DNA reads TGTGCCAGCAGCTTAGCTTGGGGACAGGGCAACTCTGGAAACACCATATATTTT. This translates into CASSLAWGQGNSGNTIYF.

The gene calls are TRBV9 and TRBJ1-5; D not resolved. Germline lookup yields CDR1 SGDLS and CDR2 YYNGEE. The ends were cut back, 1 base at V and 9 bases at J, with 14 bases in the middle. The CDR3 has 14 amino acids. DNA of the CDR3: TGTGCCAGCAGCGTAAGCGGGGATTATGGGCCCCAGCATTTT. This codes for CASSVSGDYGPQHF.

The V and J genes are TRBV27 and TRBJ1-1, with TRBD1 matching over 8 bases. V lost 4 bases, J lost 7 bases, and 8 bases stayed unmatched. Germline V gene lookup returns CDR1 MNHEY and CDR2 SMNVEV (reference sequence). The CDR3 consists of 14 residues. This CDR3 reads CASSSLQGGYEAFF. The CDR3 bases are TGTGCCAGCAGTTCACTACAGGGGGGCTATGAAGCTTTCTTT.

This chain uses TRBV15 with TRBJ2-1; 7 nucleotides line up with TRBD2. This CDR3 spans 16 amino acids. Germline lookup yields CDR1 LNHNV and CDR2 YYDKDF (reference sequence). The junction had 5 bases not matched to a gene; V was cut back by 1 base and J by 2 bases. The CDR3 nucleotides are TGTGCCACCAGCAGAGGAAGCGGGATCACCTACAATGAGCAGTTCTTC. Protein product: CATSRGSGITYNEQFF.

The J gene is TRBJ1-5, the V gene TRBV9; maybe TRBD1 (5 bases). Trimming took 0 bases from V and 7 from J, leaving 11 bases between them. Germline assignment: CDR1 SGDLS and CDR2 YYNGEE. The CDR3 extends over 14 amino acids. CDR3 nucleotides: TGTGCCAGCAGCGTAGGTCAGGGAGGCCAGCCCCAGCATTTT. Its translation is CASSVGQGGQPQHF.